This TCR beta chain was retrieved from a study of cytomegalovirus exposure and HLA in healthy donors. Overall study findings and caveats: Follow-up analysis found HLA locus-dependent TCR association rates, highest for DRB1 and lowest for HLA-C. It was approximately 150 TCR beta chains that were listed as cytomegalovirus-associated.

This clone was counted a single time. The antigen is unknown. The CDR3 spans 14 residues. V was clipped by 0 bases and J by 5 bases; unmatched bases: 2. Germline V gives CDR1 ENHRY, CDR2 SYGVKD. 13 Jbeta primers and 60 Vbeta primers were used for the PCR. Data came from immunoSEQ multiplex PCR; TCRdb stores just in-frame clones and leaves some out. The table lists tens of thousands of clones, about 80% of them singletons. The V and J genes are TRBV10-3 and TRBJ1-2; 8 bases line up with TRBD1. The TCR comes from a young man in good health and CMV-seropositive. Material: PBMCs. The CDR3 loop is CAISESGTGYGYTF. Written as DNA, the CDR3 is TGTGCCATCAGTGAGTCCGGGACAGGATATGGCTACACCTTC.